This paragraph covers one TCR beta chain sequence. Its target is not known. All donors qualified as healthy HIV-negative adults and had experienced no recent acute infections or vaccinations. It was into CD45RA+ naive and CD45RA-negative memory subsets that the CD4+ cells were split. This specimen comes from a study of shared clonotypes between healthy human individuals. General study results and limits: Larger richness was generally estimated for naive than memory subsets. Apart from blood, nothing was sampled; tissue repertoires likely differ.

Assay used: immunoSEQ multiplex PCR; TCRdb lists only in-frame clones, some missing. The sample contains about 2.3 million clones, 85% to 95% of which appear only once. Germline lookup yields CDR1 LGHNA and CDR2 YSLEER. The ends were cut back, 0 bases at V and 7 bases at J, with 9 bases in the middle. The CDR3 has 14 residues. This clonotype was sampled from a man between 18 and 29 years old in good health. Some clones in this sample may be carry-over from other donors' samples. This sequence joins TRBV4-3 and TRBJ2-2; D is uncertain. Sequencing input: naive CD4+ T cells from PBMCs. Noted subset: CD45RA+ positively selected. CDR3 amino acids: CASSQDGWGGELFF. The CDR3 nucleotides read TGCGCCAGCAGCCAAGACGGTTGGGGCGGGGAGCTGTTTTTT.